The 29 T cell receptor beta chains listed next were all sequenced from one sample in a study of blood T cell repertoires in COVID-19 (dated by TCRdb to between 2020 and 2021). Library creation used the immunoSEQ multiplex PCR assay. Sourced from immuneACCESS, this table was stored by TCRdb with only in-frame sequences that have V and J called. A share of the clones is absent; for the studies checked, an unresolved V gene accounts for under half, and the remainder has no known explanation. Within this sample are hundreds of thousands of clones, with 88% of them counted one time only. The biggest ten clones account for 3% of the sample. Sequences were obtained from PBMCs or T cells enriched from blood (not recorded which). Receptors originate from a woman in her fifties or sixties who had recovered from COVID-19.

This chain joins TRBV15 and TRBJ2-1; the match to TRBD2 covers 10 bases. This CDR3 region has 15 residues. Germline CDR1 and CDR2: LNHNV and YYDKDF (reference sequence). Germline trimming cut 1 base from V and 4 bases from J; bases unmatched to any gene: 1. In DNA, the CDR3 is TGTGCCACCAGCAGAGTAGCGGGAGGATACAATGAGCAGTTCTTC. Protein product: CATSRVAGGYNEQFF.

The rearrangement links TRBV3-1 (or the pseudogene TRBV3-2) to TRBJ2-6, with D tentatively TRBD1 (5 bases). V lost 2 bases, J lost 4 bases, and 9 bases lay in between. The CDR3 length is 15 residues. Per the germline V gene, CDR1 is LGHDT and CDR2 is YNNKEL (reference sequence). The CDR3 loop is CASSQQGYGANVLTF. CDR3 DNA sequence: TGTGCCAGCAGCCAACAGGGATACGGGGCCAACGTCCTGACTTTC.

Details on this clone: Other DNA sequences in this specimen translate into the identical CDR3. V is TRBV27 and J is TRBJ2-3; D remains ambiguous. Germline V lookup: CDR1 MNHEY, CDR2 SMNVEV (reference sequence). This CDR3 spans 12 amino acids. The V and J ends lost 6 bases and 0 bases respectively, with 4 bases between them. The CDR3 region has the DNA TGTGCCAGCAGCCCTAGCACAGATACGCAGTATTTT. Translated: CASSPSTDTQYF.

CDR3 loop: CASSFWLAGGTGELFF. The CDR3 region has the DNA TGTGCCAGCAGTTTTTGGCTAGCGGGAGGGACCGGGGAGCTGTTTTTT. The chain combines TRBV27 with TRBJ2-2; TRBD2 matches at 12 bases. Germline lookup yields CDR1 MNHEY and CDR2 SMNVEV (reference sequence). The CDR3 is made up of 16 amino acids. V lost 3 bases to trimming and J lost 5 bases; unmatched junction nucleotides: 4.

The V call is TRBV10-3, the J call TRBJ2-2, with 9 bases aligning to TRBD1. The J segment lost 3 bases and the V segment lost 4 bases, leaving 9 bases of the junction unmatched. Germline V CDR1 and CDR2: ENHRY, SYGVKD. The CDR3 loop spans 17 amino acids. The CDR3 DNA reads TGTGCCATCAGTGCCCCGGTGGGACAGGGTCACACCGGGGAGCTGTTTTTT. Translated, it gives CAISAPVGQGHTGELFF.

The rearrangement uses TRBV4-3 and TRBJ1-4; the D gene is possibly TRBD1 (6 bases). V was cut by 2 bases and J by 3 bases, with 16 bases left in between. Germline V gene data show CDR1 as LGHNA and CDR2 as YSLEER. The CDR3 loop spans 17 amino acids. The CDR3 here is CASSQFSIRQANEKLFF. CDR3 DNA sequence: TGCGCCAGCAGCCAATTCTCGATACGACAGGCTAATGAAAAACTGTTTTTT.

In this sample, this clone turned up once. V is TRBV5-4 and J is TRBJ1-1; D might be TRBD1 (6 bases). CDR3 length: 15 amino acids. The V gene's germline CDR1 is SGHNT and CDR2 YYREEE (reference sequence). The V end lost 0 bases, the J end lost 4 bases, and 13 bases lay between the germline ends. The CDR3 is CASSLGTGFVTEAFF. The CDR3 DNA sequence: TGTGCCAGCAGCTTGGGTACAGGGTTTGTCACTGAAGCTTTCTTT.

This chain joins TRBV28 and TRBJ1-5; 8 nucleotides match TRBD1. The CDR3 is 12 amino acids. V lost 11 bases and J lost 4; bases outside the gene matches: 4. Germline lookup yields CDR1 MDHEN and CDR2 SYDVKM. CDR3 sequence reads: CAGQGGNQPQHF. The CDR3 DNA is TGTGCCGGACAGGGAGGGAATCAGCCCCAGCATTTT.

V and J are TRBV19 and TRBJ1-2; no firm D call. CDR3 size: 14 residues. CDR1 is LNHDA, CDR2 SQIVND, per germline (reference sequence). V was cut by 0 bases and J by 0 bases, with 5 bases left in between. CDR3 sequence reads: CASSIEATNYGYTF. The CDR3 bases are TGTGCCAGTAGTATAGAAGCTACTAACTATGGCTACACCTTC.

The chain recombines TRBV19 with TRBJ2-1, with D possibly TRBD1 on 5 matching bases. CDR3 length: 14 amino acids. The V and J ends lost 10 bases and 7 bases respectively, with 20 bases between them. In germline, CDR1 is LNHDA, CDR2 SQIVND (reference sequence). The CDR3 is CATKYSRNRNEQFF. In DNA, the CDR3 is TGTGCCACCAAGTATTCGAGGAACAGGAATGAGCAGTTCTTC.

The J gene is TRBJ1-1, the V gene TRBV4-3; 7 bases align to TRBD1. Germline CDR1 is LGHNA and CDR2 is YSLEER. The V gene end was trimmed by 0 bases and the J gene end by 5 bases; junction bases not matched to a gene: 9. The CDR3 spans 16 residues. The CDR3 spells CASSQDVARGRTEAFF. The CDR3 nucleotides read TGCGCCAGCAGCCAAGATGTCGCGAGGGGGCGGACTGAAGCTTTCTTT.

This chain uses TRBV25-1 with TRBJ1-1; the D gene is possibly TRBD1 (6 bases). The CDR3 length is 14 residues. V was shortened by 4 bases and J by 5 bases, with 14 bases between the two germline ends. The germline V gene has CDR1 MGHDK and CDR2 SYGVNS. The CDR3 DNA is TGTGCCAGCAGTGTTCCAGGGGCGAGGACTGAAGCTTTCTTT. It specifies CASSVPGARTEAFF.

The DNA of the CDR3 is TGTGCCAGCAGCTCCGGGACACATCAGCCCCAGCATTTT. Its protein product is CASSSGTHQPQHF. The chain combines TRBV28 with TRBJ1-5, with a tentative D call TRBD1 (6 bases). The CDR3 runs 13 residues. Germline V lookup: CDR1 MDHEN, CDR2 SYDVKM. The V gene lost 6 bases and the J gene lost 5 bases, with 11 bases spanning the gap.

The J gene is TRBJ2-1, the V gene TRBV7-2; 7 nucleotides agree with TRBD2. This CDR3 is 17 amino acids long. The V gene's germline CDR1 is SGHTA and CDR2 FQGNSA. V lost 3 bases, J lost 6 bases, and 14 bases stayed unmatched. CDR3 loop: CASSLALGSGILNEQFF. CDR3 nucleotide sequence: TGTGCCAGCAGCTTGGCTTTGGGGAGCGGGATACTCAATGAGCAGTTCTTC.

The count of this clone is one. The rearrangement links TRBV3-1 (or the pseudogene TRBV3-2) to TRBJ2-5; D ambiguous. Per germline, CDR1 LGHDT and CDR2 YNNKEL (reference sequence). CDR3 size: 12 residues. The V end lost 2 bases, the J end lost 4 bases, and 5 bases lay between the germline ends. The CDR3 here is CASSQNRETQYF. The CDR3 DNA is TGTGCCAGCAGCCAAAATAGAGAGACCCAGTACTTC.

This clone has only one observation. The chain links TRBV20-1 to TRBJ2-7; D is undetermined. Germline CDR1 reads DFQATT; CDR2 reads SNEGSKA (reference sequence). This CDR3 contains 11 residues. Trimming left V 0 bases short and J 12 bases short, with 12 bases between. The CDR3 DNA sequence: TGCAGTGCTAGAGATACGCGATTTCTGTACTTC. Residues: CSARDTRFLYF.

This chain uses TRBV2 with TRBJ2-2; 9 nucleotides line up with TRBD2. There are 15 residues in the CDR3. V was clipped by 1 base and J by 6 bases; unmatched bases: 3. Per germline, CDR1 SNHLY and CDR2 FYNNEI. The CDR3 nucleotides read TGTGCCAGCAGTGAAGTAGCGGGAGTTCCCGGGGAGCTGTTTTTT. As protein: CASSEVAGVPGELFF.

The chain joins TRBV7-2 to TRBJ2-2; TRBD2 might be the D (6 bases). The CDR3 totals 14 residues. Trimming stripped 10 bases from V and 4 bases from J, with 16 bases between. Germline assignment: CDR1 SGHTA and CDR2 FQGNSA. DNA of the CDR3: TGTGCCAACCGGAGGGACTTTGGCACCGGGGAGCTGTTTTTT. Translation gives CANRRDFGTGELFF.

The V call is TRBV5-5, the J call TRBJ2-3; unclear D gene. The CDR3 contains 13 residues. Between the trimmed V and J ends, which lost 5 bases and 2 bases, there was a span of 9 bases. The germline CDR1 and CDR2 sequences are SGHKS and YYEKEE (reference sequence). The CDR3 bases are TGTGCCAGCAGACCCGCGGACACAGATACGCAGTATTTT. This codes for CASRPADTDTQYF.

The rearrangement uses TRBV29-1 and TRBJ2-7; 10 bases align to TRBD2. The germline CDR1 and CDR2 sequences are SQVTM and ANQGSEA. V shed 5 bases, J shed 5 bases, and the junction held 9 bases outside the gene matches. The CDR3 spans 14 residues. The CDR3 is CSVKTSGERDEQYF. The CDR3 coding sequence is TGCAGCGTTAAAACTAGCGGGGAACGGGACGAGCAGTACTTC.

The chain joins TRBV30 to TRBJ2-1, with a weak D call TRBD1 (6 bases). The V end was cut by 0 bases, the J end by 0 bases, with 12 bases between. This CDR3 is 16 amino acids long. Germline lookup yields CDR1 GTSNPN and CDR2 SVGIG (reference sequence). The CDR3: CAWSVQGLSSYNEQFF. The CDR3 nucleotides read TGTGCCTGGAGTGTACAGGGCTTAAGCTCCTACAATGAGCAGTTCTTC. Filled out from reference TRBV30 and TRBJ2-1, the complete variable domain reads SQTIHQWPATLVQPVGSPLSLECTVEGTSNPNLYWYRQAAGRGLQLLFYSVGIGQISSEVPQNLSASRPQDRQFILSSKKLLLSDSGFYLCAWSVQGLSSYNEQFFGPGTRLTVL.

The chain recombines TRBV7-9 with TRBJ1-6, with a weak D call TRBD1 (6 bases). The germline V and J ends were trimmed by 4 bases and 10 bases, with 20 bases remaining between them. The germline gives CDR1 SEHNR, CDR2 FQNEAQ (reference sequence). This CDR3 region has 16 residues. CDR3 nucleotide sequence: TGTGCCAGCAGCTCTTTAGGTTCAGGGGTTAAGTCACCCCTCCACTTT. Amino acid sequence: CASSSLGSGVKSPLHF.

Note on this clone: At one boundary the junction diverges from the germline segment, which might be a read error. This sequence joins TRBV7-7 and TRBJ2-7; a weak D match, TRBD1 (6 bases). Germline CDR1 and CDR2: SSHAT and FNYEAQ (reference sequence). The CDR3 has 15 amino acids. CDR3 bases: TGTGCTAGCAGCTTATTTAGGGACACTTGCTACGAGCAGTACTTC. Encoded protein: CASSLFRDTCYEQYF.

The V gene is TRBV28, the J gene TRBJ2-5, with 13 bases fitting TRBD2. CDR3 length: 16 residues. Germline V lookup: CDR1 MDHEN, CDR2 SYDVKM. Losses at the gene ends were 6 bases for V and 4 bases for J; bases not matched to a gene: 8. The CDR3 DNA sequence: TGTGCCAGCAGCTCAAGACTAGCGGGAGGTCGAGAGACCCAGTACTTC. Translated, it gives CASSSRLAGGRETQYF.

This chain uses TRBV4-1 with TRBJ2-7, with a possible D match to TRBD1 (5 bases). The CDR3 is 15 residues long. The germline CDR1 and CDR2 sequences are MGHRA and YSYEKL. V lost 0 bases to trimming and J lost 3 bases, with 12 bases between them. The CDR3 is CASSQDWQGNYEQYF. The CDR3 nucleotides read TGCGCCAGCAGCCAAGATTGGCAGGGAAACTACGAGCAGTACTTC.

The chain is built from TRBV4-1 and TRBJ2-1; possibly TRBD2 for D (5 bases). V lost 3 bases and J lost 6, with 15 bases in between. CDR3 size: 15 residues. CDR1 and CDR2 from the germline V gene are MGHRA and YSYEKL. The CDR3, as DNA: TGCGCCAGCAGCCAGGGAGAGGGTCCGGGCAATGAGCAGTTCTTC. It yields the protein CASSQGEGPGNEQFF.

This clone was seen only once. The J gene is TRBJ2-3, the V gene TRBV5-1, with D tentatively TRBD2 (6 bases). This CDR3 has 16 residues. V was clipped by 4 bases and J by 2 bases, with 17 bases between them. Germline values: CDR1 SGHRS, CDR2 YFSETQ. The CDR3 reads CASSPGAGSNTDTQYF. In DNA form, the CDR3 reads TGCGCCAGCAGCCCCGGAGCGGGCAGCAACACAGATACGCAGTATTTT.

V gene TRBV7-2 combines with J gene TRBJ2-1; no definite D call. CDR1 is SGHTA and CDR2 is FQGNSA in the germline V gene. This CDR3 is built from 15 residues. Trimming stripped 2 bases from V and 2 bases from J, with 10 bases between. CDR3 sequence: CASSLRSDPYNEQFF. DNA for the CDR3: TGTGCCAGCAGCTTAAGAAGCGACCCCTACAATGAGCAGTTCTTC.

The CDR3 is CASSSPADREVHSPLHF. As DNA, the CDR3 is TGTGCCAGCAGCTCCCCCGCTGACAGGGAGGTGCATTCACCCCTCCACTTT. The chain recombines TRBV7-9 with TRBJ1-6; 7 nucleotides align to TRBD1. V lost 4 bases to trimming and J lost 8 bases; unmatched junction nucleotides: 14. Germline V CDR1 and CDR2: SEHNR, FQNEAQ (reference sequence). The CDR3 contains 17 residues.